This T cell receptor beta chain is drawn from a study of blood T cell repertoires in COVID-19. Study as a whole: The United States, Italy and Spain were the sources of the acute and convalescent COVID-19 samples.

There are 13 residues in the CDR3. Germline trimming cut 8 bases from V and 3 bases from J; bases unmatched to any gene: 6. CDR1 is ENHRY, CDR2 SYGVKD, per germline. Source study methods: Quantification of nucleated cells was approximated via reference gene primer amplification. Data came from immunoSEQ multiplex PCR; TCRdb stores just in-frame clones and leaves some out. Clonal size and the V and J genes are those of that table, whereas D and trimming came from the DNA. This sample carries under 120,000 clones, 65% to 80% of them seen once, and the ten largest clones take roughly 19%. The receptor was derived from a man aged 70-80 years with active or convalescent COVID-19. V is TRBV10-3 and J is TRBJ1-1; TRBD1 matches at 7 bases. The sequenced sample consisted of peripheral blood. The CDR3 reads CAISTGADTEAFF. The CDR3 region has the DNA TGTGCCATCTCTACAGGGGCGGACACTGAAGCTTTCTTT.